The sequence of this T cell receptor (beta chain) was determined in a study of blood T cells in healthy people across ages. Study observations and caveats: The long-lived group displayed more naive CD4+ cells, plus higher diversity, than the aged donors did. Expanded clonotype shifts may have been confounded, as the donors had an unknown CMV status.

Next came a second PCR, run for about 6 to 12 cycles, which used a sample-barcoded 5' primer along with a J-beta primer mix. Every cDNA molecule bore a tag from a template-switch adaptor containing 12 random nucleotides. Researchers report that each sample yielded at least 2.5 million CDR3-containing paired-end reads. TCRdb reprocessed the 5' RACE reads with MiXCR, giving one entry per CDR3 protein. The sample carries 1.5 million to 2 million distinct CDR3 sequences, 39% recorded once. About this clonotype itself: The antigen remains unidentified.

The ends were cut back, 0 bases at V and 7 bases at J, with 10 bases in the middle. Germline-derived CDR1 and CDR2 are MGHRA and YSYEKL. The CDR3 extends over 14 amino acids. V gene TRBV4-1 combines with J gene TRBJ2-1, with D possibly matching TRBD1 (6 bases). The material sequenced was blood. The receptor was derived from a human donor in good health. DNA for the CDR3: TGCGCCAGCAGCCAAGAAAACAGGGTTAATGAGCAGTTCTTC. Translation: CASSQENRVNEQFF.